The 13 T cell receptor beta chains below all came from one sample that was sequenced in a study of T cell changes during pregnancy in multiple sclerosis. Libraries were prepared by immunoSEQ multiplex PCR; TCRdb keeps only in-frame clonotypes and omits some of them. The sample has about 67,000 clones; about 88% are singletons. The sequenced sample was peripheral blood, obtained in the first trimester of pregnancy. These receptors originate from a female donor with multiple sclerosis, enrolled in a pregnancy study.

The genes are TRBV5-1 and TRBJ2-1; the D gene is possibly TRBD2 (6 bases). This CDR3 contains 15 residues. The germline CDR1 and CDR2 sequences are SGHRS and YFSETQ. Between the trimmed V and J ends, which lost 0 bases and 7 bases, there was a span of 14 bases. The CDR3 here is CASSLETSRKNEQFF. For the CDR3, the DNA is TGCGCCAGCAGCTTGGAAACTAGCCGTAAGAATGAGCAGTTCTTC.

V and J are TRBV6-5 and TRBJ2-1, with 8 bases aligning to TRBD2. This CDR3 has 15 amino acids. J lost 2 bases, V lost 0 bases, and 0 bases had no gene match. The germline V gene encodes CDR1 MNHEY and CDR2 SVGAGI. CDR3 DNA: TGTGCCAGCAGTTACTCTAGCGGGGCCTACAATGAGCAGTTCTTC. It is translated as CASSYSSGAYNEQFF.

V is TRBV5-1 and J is TRBJ2-7; 7 positions agree with TRBD1. Germline V CDR1 and CDR2: SGHRS, YFSETQ. J gave up 2 bases and V 4 bases, and 9 bases lay outside the gene matches. The CDR3 consists of 15 residues. The chain's CDR3 is CASSPGQALTYEQYF. Written as DNA, the CDR3 is TGCGCCAGCAGCCCCGGACAGGCACTTACCTACGAGCAGTACTTC.

The chain employs TRBV2 and TRBJ1-3; tentatively, D is TRBD1 (6 bases). Germline assignment: CDR1 SNHLY and CDR2 FYNNEI. CDR3 size: 14 residues. The germline V and J ends were trimmed by 6 bases and 1 base, with 10 bases remaining between them. The CDR3, as DNA: TGTGCCAGCAGAGGACAGATTTCTGGAAACACCATATATTTT. Translating it yields CASRGQISGNTIYF.

This clone has a single count. The genes are TRBV11-2 and TRBJ2-3; 7 bases agree with TRBD2. Germline V gene lookup returns CDR1 SGHAT and CDR2 FQNNGV. The CDR3 contains 14 residues. V lost 9 bases, J lost 6 bases, and 12 bases stayed unmatched. The CDR3 DNA reads TGTGCCAGTTCCCTCGATAGCGGGCGGGATACGCAGTATTTT. It codes for CASSLDSGRDTQYF.

The rearrangement links TRBV2 to TRBJ2-3; 12 bases line up with TRBD2. J gave up 2 bases and V 7 bases, and 10 bases lay outside the gene matches. Germline values: CDR1 SNHLY, CDR2 FYNNEI. The CDR3 totals 17 residues. CDR3 sequence (DNA): TGTGCCAGCACCTCACTAGGACTAGCGGGGACCACAGATACGCAGTATTTT. Translated, it gives CASTSLGLAGTTDTQYF. Combining the CDR3 with reference TRBV2 and TRBJ2-3 gives the whole variable domain EPEVTQTPSHQVTQMGQEVILRCVPISNHLYFYWYRQILGQKVEFLVSFYNNEISEKSEIFDDQFSVERPDGSNFTLKIRSTKLEDSAMYFCASTSLGLAGTTDTQYFGPGTRLTVL.

In nucleotides, the CDR3 is TGTGCCAGCTCACCCCGCCCGGGAAGTAAAGACACCGGGGAGCTGTTTTTT. This codes for CASSPRPGSKDTGELFF. V gene TRBV18 combines with J gene TRBJ2-2; D perhaps matches TRBD2 (5 bases). Between the trimmed V and J ends, which lost 3 bases and 3 bases, there was a span of 17 bases. CDR3 length: 17 amino acids. Per the germline V gene, CDR1 is KGHSH and CDR2 is LQKENI.

For the CDR3, the DNA is TGCGCCAGCAGCCAAGAGAGGACGAACACCGGGGAGCTGTTTTTT. Translated, it gives CASSQERTNTGELFF. The chain employs TRBV4-3 and TRBJ2-2; D gene ambiguous. Trimming took 0 bases from V and 0 from J, leaving 5 bases between them. Germline V CDR1 and CDR2: LGHNA, YSLEER. This CDR3 has 15 residues.

The V and J genes are TRBV19 and TRBJ2-6; maybe TRBD1 (5 bases). Germline values: CDR1 LNHDA, CDR2 SQIVND (reference sequence). V lost 7 bases, J lost 1 base, and 23 bases lay in between. The CDR3 has 19 residues. The CDR3 reads CASTLGPYPQGSGANVLTF. In DNA, the CDR3 is TGTGCCAGTACGCTGGGCCCCTACCCTCAGGGTTCTGGGGCCAACGTCCTGACTTTC.

This rearrangement joins TRBV2 to TRBJ2-5; 11 bases fit TRBD1. Germline CDR1 and CDR2: SNHLY and FYNNEI. V was clipped by 8 bases and J by 5 bases; unmatched bases: 4. The CDR3 totals 13 residues. CDR3 nucleotides: TGTGCCAGCCAGGACAGGGGGCTGGAGACCCAGTACTTC. It translates to CASQDRGLETQYF.

This chain connects TRBV7-9 to TRBJ2-5; 11 positions match TRBD2. Unmatched junction bases numbered 12, after V lost 4 bases and J lost 2 bases. Germline V gene data show CDR1 as SEHNR and CDR2 as FQNEAQ (reference sequence). The length of the CDR3 is 18 residues. DNA for the CDR3: TGTGCCAGCAGCTCCCCGGAGTCTAGCGGGAGGTTGCAAGAGACCCAGTACTTC. Translating gives CASSSPESSGRLQETQYF.

This clone was counted once. This rearrangement joins TRBV5-1 to TRBJ1-2; tentatively, D is TRBD1 (5 bases). The CDR3 covers 14 residues. V lost 0 bases, J lost 6 bases, and 12 bases lay in between. Germline CDR1 SGHRS, CDR2 YFSETQ. In nucleotides, the CDR3 is TGCGCCAGCAGCTTGGGGGGTCCGGGGGATGGCTACACCTTC. Its protein is CASSLGGPGDGYTF.

This chain connects TRBV13 to TRBJ2-3, with 7 bases fitting TRBD2. J gave up 2 bases and V 2 bases, and 10 bases lay outside the gene matches. Germline CDR1 and CDR2: PRHDT and FYEKMQ (reference sequence). The CDR3 runs 17 residues. This chain's CDR3 is CASSLLYSGTNTDTQYF. The CDR3 nucleotides are TGTGCCAGCAGCTTACTCTATAGTGGGACTAACACAGATACGCAGTATTTT. Filled out from reference TRBV13 and TRBJ2-3, the complete variable domain reads AAGVIQSPRHLIKEKRETATLKCYPIPRHDTVYWYQQGPGQDPQFLISFYEKMQSDKGSIPDRFSAQQFSDYHSELNMSSLELGDSALYFCASSLLYSGTNTDTQYFGPGTRLTVL.